This T cell receptor (beta chain) was found in a study of shared clonotypes between healthy human individuals. Study observations and caveats: It was the few donors that limited the genetic and exposure-history diversity represented. Relative to memory subsets, naive subsets generally showed larger estimated richness.

Germline CDR1 is MNHNS and CDR2 is SASEGT. The CDR3 consists of 14 residues. V was clipped by 7 bases and J by 8 bases, with 17 bases between them. The material for each subset, its genomic DNA, was split evenly across several immunoSEQ plates. Sequenced by immunoSEQ multiplex PCR; TCRdb stores in-frame clones only, minus some. The data hold more than 850,000 clones, with around 78% observed a single time. Only one count was recorded for this clone. Its target is unknown. All donors were Caucasian adults living in Nashville, Tennessee. The J gene is TRBJ1-4, the V gene TRBV6-1, with D unclear. Sequencing input: memory CD4+ T cells from PBMCs. Subset meaning: CD45RA-negative fraction. This TCR derives from a young man in good health. Some clones in this sample may be carry-over from other donors' samples. The CDR3 DNA follows: TGTGCCAGCATCAACGGACGTGGAAGAGAAAAACTGTTTTTT. Amino acids: CASINGRGREKLFF.